Listed below are T cell receptor beta chains from one sample, sequenced in a study of shared clonotypes between healthy human individuals. The data were produced by immunoSEQ multiplex PCR, yet TCRdb's version contains in-frame clones alone and is incomplete. The sample holds over 2,000,000 clones; 80% to 95% are singletons and the top ten take about 1.7%. The specimen sequenced was naive CD8+ T cells from PBMCs. The receptors shown here come from a man younger than 35 in good health. Some clones in this sample may be carry-over from other donors' samples. The CDR3 runs from the conserved cysteine through the conserved F or W. A D gene is named only where the DNA matches it firmly. Size values are once, few and many counts, or a class for expanded clones, and some rows have none.

TRBJ2-2 | NA | TRBV10-3 | NA | TGTGCCATCAGTGATCCCCACTCGAACACCGGGGAGCTGTTTTTT | CAISDPHSNTGELFF
TRBJ1-2 | NA | TRBV2 | TRBD1 | TGTGCCAGCAGTGAATATGAGGGGGCGAATAACTATGGCTACACCTTC | CASSEYEGANNYGYTF
TRBJ2-7 | NA | TRBV7-9 | TRBD2 | TGTGCCAGCAGCCCTGGCGGGACTAGGGATACTGCCAGCTCCTACGAGCAGTACTTC | CASSPGGTRDTASSYEQYF
TRBJ2-5 | NA | TRBV5-4 | TRBD2 | TGTGCCAGCAGCCCATGGGAGGGAGAGACCCAGTACTTC | CASSPWEGETQYF
TRBJ2-7 | NA | TRBV11-2 | TRBD1 | TGTGCCAGCAGCTTAGCACCCGGGACAGGGGGATCAGTCGAGCAGTACTTC | CASSLAPGTGGSVEQYF
TRBJ2-7 | once | TRBV18 | TRBD2 | TGTGCCAGCTCACCGGTTAGCGGGACTTACGAGCAGTACTTC | CASSPVSGTYEQYF
TRBJ2-7 | NA | TRBV5-5 | TRBD2 | TGTGCCAGCAGCACGGGACTAGCGGGATCAGAGCAGTACTTC | CASSTGLAGSEQYF
TRBJ2-7 | NA | TRBV10-2 | NA | TGCGCCAGCAGTGAGGGACAACGGGCATACGAGCAGTACTTC | CASSEGQRAYEQYF
TRBJ2-1 | NA | TRBV28 | NA | TGTGCCAGCACAAGGGGGATCCAAAATGAGCAGTTCTTC | CASTRGIQNEQFF
TRBJ1-2 | once | TRBV19 | NA | TGTGCCAGTAGTAGAGGGCCTAACTATGGCTACACCTTC | CASSRGPNYGYTF
TRBJ2-7 | NA | TRBV5-5 | NA | TGTGCCAGCAGCTTTGGGGGCTTCTCCTACGAGCAGTACTTC | CASSFGGFSYEQYF
TRBJ2-1 | once | TRBV10-3 | NA | TGTGCCATCAGTGAGTCGTTGGGACTTTCGGGAACAGAGCTCTTC | CAISESLGLSGTELF
TRBJ1-5 | NA | TRBV9 | NA | TGTGCCAGCAGCCCCCGGGACATCGATCAGCCCCAGCATTTT | CASSPRDIDQPQHF
TRBJ2-7 | NA | TRBV9 | NA | TGTGCCAGCAGCCCTGGGGTTCTCTACGAGCAGTACTTC | CASSPGVLYEQYF
TRBJ1-1 | NA | TRBV5-4 | NA | TGTGCCAGCCTGGGGGAGAACACTGAAGCTTTCTTT | CASLGENTEAFF
TRBJ2-5 | NA | TRBV7-2 | TRBD2 | TGTGCCAGCAGCCCCTGGCGCCCTAGCGGGAGCGGAGAGACCCAGTACTTC | CASSPWRPSGSGETQYF
TRBJ1-5 | NA | TRBV4-1 | NA | TGCGCCAGCAGGAGTCATTCGGACGGTGACAATCAGCCCCAGCATTTT | CASRSHSDGDNQPQHF
TRBJ1-2 | NA | TRBV28 | NA | TGTGCCAGCAGTTCCCGCCGGACAGCCTATGGCTACACCTTC | CASSSRRTAYGYTF
TRBJ1-2 | NA | TRBV28 | NA | TGTGCCAGCAGTTTTCCCGGGACGGTCTTCTATGGCTACACCTTC | CASSFPGTVFYGYTF
TRBJ2-3 | NA | TRBV19 | TRBD2 | TGTGCCAGTACTAGCGGGATAGATACGCAGTATTTT | CASTSGIDTQYF
TRBJ2-5 | NA | TRBV7-9 | TRBD2 | TGTGCCAGCAGCCCGCCCGTGCGGGGGCAAGAGACCCAGTACTTC | CASSPPVRGQETQYF
TRBJ1-5 | NA | TRBV28 | TRBD1 | TGTGCCAGCAGTTCCGAACCCGGGACAGCGCGCAATCAGCCCCAGCATTTT | CASSSEPGTARNQPQHF
TRBJ1-2 | NA | TRBV19 | NA | TGTGCCAGTAGTATAAGGGCCACCTATGGCTACACCTTC | CASSIRATYGYTF
TRBJ2-5 | NA | TRBV28 | NA | TGTGCCAGCAGTTTCGGCGGGGGCTCGGAGACCCAGTACTTC | CASSFGGGSETQYF
TRBJ1-6 | once | TRBV30 | NA | TGTGCCTGGAGCACCCTGGGTGGGGGAAATTCACCCCTCCACTTT | CAWSTLGGGNSPLHF
TRBJ1-1 | NA | TRBV6-1 | NA | TGTGCCAGCAGTGAAGTAACTTTAGAGTGGGGAGATACTGAAGCTTTCTTT | CASSEVTLEWGDTEAFF
TRBJ2-7 | once | TRBV27 | NA | TGTGCCAGCAGTTTACCAGGGAGTGGGACTTACGAGCAGTACTTC | CASSLPGSGTYEQYF
TRBJ2-5 | NA | TRBV6-1 | NA | TGTGCCAGCAGTGAAAGGGGCGGGATCCCAGGGGAGACCCAGTACTTC | CASSERGGIPGETQYF
TRBJ1-2 | NA | TRBV14 | NA | TGTGCCAGCAGCCCCTGGACAGTCGACCACCTTAACTATGGCTACACCTTC | CASSPWTVDHLNYGYTF
TRBJ1-4 | NA | TRBV5-4 | TRBD1 | TGTGCCAGCAGCTCGGGGACAGCTACAACTAATGAAAAACTGTTTTTT | CASSSGTATTNEKLFF
TRBJ2-1 | NA | TRBV4-1 | NA | TGCGCCAGCAGCCAGCCACTAGAAAATGAGCAGTTCTTC | CASSQPLENEQFF
TRBJ1-5 | NA | TRBV7-8 | TRBD1 | TGTGCCAGCAGCTTAGCTTTGGCAGGGGGCGCTTATCAGCCCCAGCATTTT | CASSLALAGGAYQPQHF
TRBJ2-4 | NA | TRBV2 | NA | TGTGCCAGCAGGGAAGACAGGCGGGACATTCAGTACTTC | CASREDRRDIQYF
TRBJ1-4 | NA | TRBV6-5 | TRBD1 | TGTGCCAGCAGTTACTCGAGGACAGGGAATGAAAAACTGTTTTTT | CASSYSRTGNEKLFF
TRBJ2-7 | once | TRBV5-1 | NA | TGCGCCAGTGGGCCGATTCTCGGCTCCTACGAGCAGTACTTC | CASGPILGSYEQYF
TRBJ2-7 | NA | TRBV7-6 | TRBD1 | TGTGCCAGCAGCCCGGGACAGGCCTCCTACGAGCAGTACTTC | CASSPGQASYEQYF
TRBJ2-3 | NA | TRBV29-1 | TRBD2 | TGCAGCGGAAAACTAGCGGCCCTCACAGATACGCAGTATTTT | CSGKLAALTDTQYF
TRBJ1-1 | NA | TRBV27 | NA | TGTGCCAGCAGTTTAGGGTGGCAGGGGAACACTGAAGCTTTCTTT | CASSLGWQGNTEAFF
TRBJ2-1 | NA | TRBV29-1 | NA | TGCAGCGTCGCTAGAAGTTTTAGCCCTAGGGAGCAGTTCTTC | CSVARSFSPREQFF
TRBJ2-7 | NA | TRBV5-1 | NA | TGCGCCAGCAGCCAGGGGTCCGAGCAGTACTTC | CASSQGSEQYF
TRBJ2-5 | once | TRBV27 | TRBD1 | TGTGCCAGCAGTTACCAGGGGGCTATGGAGACCCAGTACTTC | CASSYQGAMETQYF
TRBJ1-2 | NA | TRBV6-5 | NA | TGTGCCAGCAGTCCTTTGATGCCCCCCCGGGAGGGCTACACCTTC | CASSPLMPPREGYTF
TRBJ2-5 | NA | TRBV28 | TRBD2 | TGTGCCAGCAGTTTAGGTAGCGGGAATTCTGTGACCCAGTACTTC | CASSLGSGNSVTQYF
TRBJ2-2 | NA | TRBV10-3 | NA | TGTGCCATCATGTTCCAGGACACCGGGGAGCTGTTTTTT | CAIMFQDTGELFF
TRBJ2-7 | NA | TRBV27 | TRBD2 | TGTGCCAGCAGTTTTTCGGGAGGGAGGACCGAGCAGTACTTC | CASSFSGGRTEQYF
TRBJ1-4 | NA | TRBV27 | TRBD1 | TGTGCCAGCAGTCCATCGGCGACAGGGACTAATGAAAAACTGTTTTTT | CASSPSATGTNEKLFF
TRBJ1-3 | NA | TRBV7-2 | NA | TGTGCCAGCAGCTTACTTTTCCCCTGGGACAACTCTGGAAACACCATATATTTT | CASSLLFPWDNSGNTIYF
TRBJ1-4 | NA | TRBV7-9 | NA | TGTGCCAGCAGCTTAGGGGGGGCGCATGAAAAACTGTTTTTT | CASSLGGAHEKLFF
TRBJ2-3 | NA | TRBV9 | NA | TGTGCCAGCAGCGACCTCAATACGCAGTATTTT | CASSDLNTQYF
TRBJ1-5 | NA | TRBV9 | NA | TGTGCCAGCAGCGTAGCTCCAGGGAGGGGGGAGCCCCAGCATTTT | CASSVAPGRGEPQHF
TRBJ2-3 | NA | TRBV7-3 | NA | TGTGCCAGCAGCCTCACTGTCGGGCGGATAGATACGCAGTATTTT | CASSLTVGRIDTQYF
TRBJ2-1 | NA | TRBV10-1 | NA | TGCGCCAGCAGTGACGGCGCGGGGAACAATGAGCAGTTCTTC | CASSDGAGNNEQFF